This T cell receptor (beta chain) was found in a study of cytomegalovirus exposure and HLA in healthy donors. The V gene's germline CDR1 is LNHNV and CDR2 YYDKDF (reference sequence). V trimming: 0 bases; J trimming: 1 base; junction bases outside the gene matches: 9. The CDR3 totals 17 residues. Primers for the PCR totalled 60 Vbeta and 13 Jbeta. Repertoires were generated with immunoSEQ multiplex PCR, while TCRdb's copy carries only in-frame clones and drops some. Found here are roughly 40,000 clones, 50% of them singletons; the top ten hold around 10%. Sequencing was carried out using PBMCs. The clonotype comes from a human donor in good health. The V and J genes are TRBV15 and TRBJ2-7; 7 bases are shared with TRBD2. CDR3 residues: CATSRDGGGLGSYEQYF. CDR3 DNA sequence: TGTGCCACCAGCAGAGATGGGGGGGGGTTGGGGTCCTACGAGCAGTACTTC.